This T cell receptor (beta chain) was obtained from a study of beta chain features in type 1 diabetes. Background on the study: Patients shared similar age, gender and cell yields with healthy donors. Analysis included 107,917,701 sorted cells drawn from all samples.

Sorted populations were all over 95% pure. Details on this clone: Its antigen is not known. The same CDR3 can be traced to other DNA sequences in this sample.

Overall study findings and caveats: Type 1 diabetes patients showed fewer insertions and more deletions at VDJ junctions. Across all four CD4+ subsets, people with type 1 diabetes showed modestly shorter TCRB CDR3s.

As every portion of the isolated RNA was reverse transcribed, the sequencing read expressed TCRB transcripts. Clones were read by immunoSEQ multiplex PCR, and TCRdb kept only the in-frame ones, dropping some. The repertoire consists of roughly 240,000 clones, with around 24% occurring once and the leading ten covering 0.012%. Input material: naive CD4+ T cells from blood. This receptor was obtained from a woman aged 30 to 39 with type 1 diabetes.

The CDR3 region is CASSPGEETQYF. The CDR3 nucleotides are TGTGCCAGCTCCCCGGGGGAAGAGACCCAGTACTTC. The V gene is TRBV18, the J gene TRBJ2-5; D may be TRBD2 (6 bases). The CDR3 runs 12 residues. Between the trimmed V and J ends, which lost 6 bases and 3 bases, there was a span of 8 bases. Germline CDR1 KGHSH, CDR2 LQKENI.